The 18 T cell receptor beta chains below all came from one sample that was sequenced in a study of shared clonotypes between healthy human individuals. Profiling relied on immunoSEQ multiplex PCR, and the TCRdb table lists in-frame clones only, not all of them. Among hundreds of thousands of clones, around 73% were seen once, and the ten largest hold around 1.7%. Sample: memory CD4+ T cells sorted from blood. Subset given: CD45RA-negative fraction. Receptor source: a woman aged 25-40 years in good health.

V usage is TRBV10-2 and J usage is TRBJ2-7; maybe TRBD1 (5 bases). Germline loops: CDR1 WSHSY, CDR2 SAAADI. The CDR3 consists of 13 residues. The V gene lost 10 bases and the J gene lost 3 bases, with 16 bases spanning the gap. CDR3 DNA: TGCGCCATCCCTCAAGGGGCAATCTACGAGCAGTACTTC. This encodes CAIPQGAIYEQYF.

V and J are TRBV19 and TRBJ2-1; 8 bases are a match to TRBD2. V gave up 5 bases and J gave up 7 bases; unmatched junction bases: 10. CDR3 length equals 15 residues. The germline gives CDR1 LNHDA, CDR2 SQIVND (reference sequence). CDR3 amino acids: CASSFVAGIENEQFF. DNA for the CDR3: TGTGCCAGTAGTTTCGTAGCGGGGATAGAGAATGAGCAGTTCTTC.

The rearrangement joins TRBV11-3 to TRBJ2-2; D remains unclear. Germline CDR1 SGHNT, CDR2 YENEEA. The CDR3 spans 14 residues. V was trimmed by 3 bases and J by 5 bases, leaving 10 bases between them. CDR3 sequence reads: CASSLQSSTGELFF. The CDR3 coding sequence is TGTGCCAGCAGCTTGCAATCCAGTACCGGGGAGCTGTTTTTT.

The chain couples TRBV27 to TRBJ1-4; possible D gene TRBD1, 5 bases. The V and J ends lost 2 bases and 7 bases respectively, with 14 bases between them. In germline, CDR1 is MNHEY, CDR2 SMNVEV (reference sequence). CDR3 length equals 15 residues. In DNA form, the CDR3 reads TGTGCCAGCAGTTTAAATCTCGGTAGGGGTGAAAAACTGTTTTTT. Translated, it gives CASSLNLGRGEKLFF.

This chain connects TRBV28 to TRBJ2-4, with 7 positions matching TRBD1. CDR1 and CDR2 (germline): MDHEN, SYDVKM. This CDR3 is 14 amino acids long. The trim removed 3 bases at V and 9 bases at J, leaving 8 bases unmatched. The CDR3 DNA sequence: TGTGCCAGCAGTTTCGCAGACAGGGAAGGCATTCAGTACTTC. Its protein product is CASSFADREGIQYF.

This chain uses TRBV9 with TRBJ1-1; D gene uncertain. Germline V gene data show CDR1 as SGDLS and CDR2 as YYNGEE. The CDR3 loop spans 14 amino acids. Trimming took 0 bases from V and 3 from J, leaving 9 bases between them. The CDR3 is CASSVVSGHTEAFF. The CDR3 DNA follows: TGTGCCAGCAGCGTAGTTTCTGGGCACACTGAAGCTTTCTTT.

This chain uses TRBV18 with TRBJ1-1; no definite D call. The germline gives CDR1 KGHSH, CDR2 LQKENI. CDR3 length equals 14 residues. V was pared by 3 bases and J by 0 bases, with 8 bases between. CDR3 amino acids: CASSPGLMNTEAFF. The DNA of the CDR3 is TGTGCCAGCTCACCCGGACTGATGAACACTGAAGCTTTCTTT.

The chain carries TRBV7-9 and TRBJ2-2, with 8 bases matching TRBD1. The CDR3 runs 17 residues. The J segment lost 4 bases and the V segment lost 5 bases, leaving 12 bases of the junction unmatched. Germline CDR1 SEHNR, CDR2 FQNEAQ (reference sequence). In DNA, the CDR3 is TGTGCCAGCAGCCTCAGGGGGCGCGGGGAAGGCACCGGGGAGCTGTTTTTT. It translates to CASSLRGRGEGTGELFF.

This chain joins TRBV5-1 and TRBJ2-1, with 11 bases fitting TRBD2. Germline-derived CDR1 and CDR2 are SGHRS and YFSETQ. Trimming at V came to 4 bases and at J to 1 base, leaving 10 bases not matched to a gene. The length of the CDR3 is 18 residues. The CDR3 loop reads CASSAGDLAGGSYNEQFF. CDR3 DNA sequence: TGCGCCAGCAGCGCAGGTGATCTAGCGGGAGGTTCCTACAATGAGCAGTTCTTC.

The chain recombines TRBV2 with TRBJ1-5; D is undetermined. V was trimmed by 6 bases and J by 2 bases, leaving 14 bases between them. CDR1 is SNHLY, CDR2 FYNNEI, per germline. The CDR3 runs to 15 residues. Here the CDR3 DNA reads TGTGCCAGCAGGGGGTCGTCTCCGGGCAATCAGCCCCAGCATTTT. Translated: CASRGSSPGNQPQHF.

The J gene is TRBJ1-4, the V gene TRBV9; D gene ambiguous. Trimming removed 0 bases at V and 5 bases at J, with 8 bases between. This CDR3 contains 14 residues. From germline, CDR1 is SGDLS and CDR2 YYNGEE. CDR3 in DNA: TGTGCCAGCAGCGTAGTGGCCTCCAATGAAAAACTGTTTTTT. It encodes CASSVVASNEKLFF.

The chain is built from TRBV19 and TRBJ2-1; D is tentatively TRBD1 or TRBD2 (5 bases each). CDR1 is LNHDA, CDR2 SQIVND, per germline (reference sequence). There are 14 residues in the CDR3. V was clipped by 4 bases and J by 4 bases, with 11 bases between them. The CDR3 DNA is TGTGCCAGTAGTAAATTCGGGGCGTACAATGAGCAGTTCTTC. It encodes CASSKFGAYNEQFF.

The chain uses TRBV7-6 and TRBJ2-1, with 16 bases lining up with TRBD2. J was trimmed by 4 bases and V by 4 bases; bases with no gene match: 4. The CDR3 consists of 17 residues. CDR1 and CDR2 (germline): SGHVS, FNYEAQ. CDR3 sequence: CASSSTGLAGGYNEQFF. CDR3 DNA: TGTGCCAGCAGCTCGACGGGACTAGCGGGAGGGTACAATGAGCAGTTCTTC.

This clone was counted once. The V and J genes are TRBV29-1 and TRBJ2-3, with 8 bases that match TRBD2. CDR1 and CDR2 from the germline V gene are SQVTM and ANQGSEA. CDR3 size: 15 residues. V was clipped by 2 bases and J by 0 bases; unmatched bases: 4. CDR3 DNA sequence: TGCAGCGTTGAATTTGCTAGCGGGAGCACAGATACGCAGTATTTT. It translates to CSVEFASGSTDTQYF.

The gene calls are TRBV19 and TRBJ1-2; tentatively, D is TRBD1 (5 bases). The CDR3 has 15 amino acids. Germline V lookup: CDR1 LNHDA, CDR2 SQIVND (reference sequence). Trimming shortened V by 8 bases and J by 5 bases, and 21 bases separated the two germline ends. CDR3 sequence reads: CASVRRGGPSYGYTF. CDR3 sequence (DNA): TGTGCCAGTGTCCGTCGGGGGGGACCTTCTTATGGCTACACCTTC.

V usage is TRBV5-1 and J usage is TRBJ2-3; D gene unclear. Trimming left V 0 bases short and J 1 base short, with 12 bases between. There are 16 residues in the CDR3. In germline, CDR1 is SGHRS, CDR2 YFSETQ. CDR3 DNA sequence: TGCGCCAGCAGCTTGGGAAATAGTATGGGCACAGATACGCAGTATTTT. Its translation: CASSLGNSMGTDTQYF.

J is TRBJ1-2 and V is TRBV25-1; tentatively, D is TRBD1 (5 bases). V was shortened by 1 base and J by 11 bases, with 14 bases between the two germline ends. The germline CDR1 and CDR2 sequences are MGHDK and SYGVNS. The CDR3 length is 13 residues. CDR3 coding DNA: TGTGCCAGCAGTGAATGGGGCAGAATCCCTTACACCTTC. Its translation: CASSEWGRIPYTF.

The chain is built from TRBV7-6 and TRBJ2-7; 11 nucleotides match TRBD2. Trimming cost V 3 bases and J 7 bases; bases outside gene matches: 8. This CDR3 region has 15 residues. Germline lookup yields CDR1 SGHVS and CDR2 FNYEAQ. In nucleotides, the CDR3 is TGTGCCAGCAGCTTTACACTAGCGGGAGTTGAGGAGCAGTACTTC. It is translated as CASSFTLAGVEEQYF.